Sequencing of this T cell receptor beta chain was carried out in a study of blood T cell repertoires in COVID-19. Study details: Both acute and convalescent COVID-19 samples were obtained from the United States, Italy and Spain. Nucleic acid was either cDNA or gDNA, and it came from T cells, B-cell-depleted T cells, or PBMCs.

As originally analysed: Reference gene primers were amplified, and this amplification served to estimate nucleated cell counts. The method was immunoSEQ multiplex PCR; TCRdb's version includes in-frame clones alone and lacks a portion of them. The V and J calls and clone size were taken over from that table, and D and trimming were inferred from the DNA. The data show approximately 130,000 clones, around 81% seen once. CDR3 length: 13 residues. With 2 bases removed from V and 7 bases from J, the gap between germline ends came to 12 bases. Germline CDR1 reads SGHRS; CDR2 reads YFSETQ. J is TRBJ1-2 and V is TRBV5-1; a possible D gene is TRBD1 (6 bases). Material for sequencing was peripheral blood. This receptor was identified in a human donor in a cohort sampled during active COVID-19. The CDR3 protein is CASSFSGASGYTF. CDR3 nucleotide sequence: TGCGCCAGCAGCTTTTCAGGGGCGTCTGGCTACACCTTC.